These 7 T cell receptor beta chains share one sample of origin, sequenced in a study of blood T cell repertoires in COVID-19. The assay was immunoSEQ multiplex PCR, and TCRdb's table has in-frame clones only and misses some. The sample holds about 190,000 clones, 65% to 85% seen once. Sequences were obtained from PBMCs or T cells enriched from blood (not recorded which). The receptors originated from a woman aged 25 to 39 who had recovered from COVID-19.

V usage is TRBV7-8 and J usage is TRBJ2-1, with TRBD1 identical over 8 bases. CDR3 length equals 15 residues. The germline CDR1 and CDR2 sequences are SGHVS and FQNEAQ. The J segment lost 2 bases and the V segment lost 5 bases, leaving 5 bases of the junction unmatched. The CDR3 sequence: CASSLQTGAYNEQFF. CDR3 bases: TGTGCCAGCAGCCTACAGACAGGGGCCTACAATGAGCAGTTCTTC.

The chain carries TRBV19 and TRBJ1-3, with D possibly being TRBD1 (5 bases). Germline V gene lookup returns CDR1 LNHDA and CDR2 SQIVND (reference sequence). CDR3 size: 13 residues. V gave up 8 bases and J gave up 4 bases, with 12 bases separating them. The DNA for the CDR3 is TGTGCCAGTTCCTTGGGGCCAGGAAACACCATATATTTT. This gives the protein CASSLGPGNTIYF.

The rearrangement uses TRBV5-5 and TRBJ2-1; TRBD2 matches 10 bases. The J segment lost 7 bases and the V segment lost 5 bases, leaving 6 bases of the junction unmatched. CDR1 is SGHKS, CDR2 YYEKEE, per germline (reference sequence). CDR3 length equals 14 residues. The CDR3 region has the DNA TGTGCCAGCAGGATGAGCGGGGGGGCGAATGAGCAGTTCTTC. It specifies CASRMSGGANEQFF.

J is TRBJ2-2 and V is TRBV2; D perhaps matches TRBD1 (5 bases). Germline lookup yields CDR1 SNHLY and CDR2 FYNNEI. V was clipped by 5 bases and J by 8 bases, with 15 bases between them. The CDR3 runs to 14 residues. CDR3 sequence (DNA): TGTGCCAGCAGTAGACAGCCTGTGGGGGGGGAGCTGTTTTTT. Residues: CASSRQPVGGELFF. The variable domain in full, completed from reference TRBV2 and TRBJ2-2, reads EPEVTQTPSHQVTQMGQEVILRCVPISNHLYFYWYRQILGQKVEFLVSFYNNEISEKSEIFDDQFSVERPDGSNFTLKIRSTKLEDSAMYFCASSRQPVGGELFFGEGSRLTVL.

A few counts support this clone. The chain combines TRBV4-2 with TRBJ2-3; tentatively, D is TRBD1 (6 bases). The CDR3 runs 13 residues. Per the germline V gene, CDR1 is LGHNA and CDR2 is YNFKEQ. V was clipped by 4 bases and J by 5 bases, with 10 bases between them. This chain's CDR3 is CASSPSGVDTQYF. CDR3 in DNA: TGTGCCAGCAGCCCGTCAGGGGTAGATACGCAGTATTTT.

J is TRBJ1-4 and V is TRBV7-8; D gene uncertain. This CDR3 contains 15 residues. Germline V gives CDR1 SGHVS, CDR2 FQNEAQ. Trimming took 5 bases from V and 4 from J, leaving 14 bases between them. CDR3 DNA: TGTGCCAGCAGCGACTCCGGGAAGCGTAATGAAAAACTGTTTTTT. The encoded protein is CASSDSGKRNEKLFF.

V gene TRBV27 combines with J gene TRBJ2-2; 9 positions agree with TRBD2. V lost 6 bases and J lost 0; bases outside the gene matches: 23. CDR1 is MNHEY and CDR2 is SMNVEV in the germline V gene (reference sequence). The CDR3 consists of 22 residues. CDR3 in amino acids: CASSLAGAGRRPSATNTGELFF. The CDR3 bases are TGTGCCAGCAGCTTAGCGGGGGCGGGCAGAAGACCCAGCGCAACGAACACCGGGGAGCTGTTTTTT.